What follows describes a single T cell receptor beta chain. Profiling relied on immunoSEQ multiplex PCR, and the TCRdb table lists in-frame clones only, not all of them. This table holds just over 300,000 clones, over 75% found once. These data belong to a study of blood T cell repertoires in COVID-19. V lost 6 bases to trimming and J lost 4 bases; unmatched junction nucleotides: 6. The CDR3 contains 14 residues. Germline V gene data show CDR1 as KGHSH and CDR2 as LQKENI. Source material: PBMCs or T cells enriched from blood (not recorded which). The genes are TRBV18 and TRBJ2-7; 10 nucleotides line up with TRBD2. The origin of this receptor is a man aged 25 to 40 who had recovered from COVID-19. As DNA, the CDR3 is TGTGCCAGCTCGTCTTTAGCGGGGGGTTACGAGCAGTACTTC. Protein product: CASSSLAGGYEQYF. The complete variable domain, with remaining parts taken from reference TRBV18 and TRBJ2-7, reads NAGVMQNPRHLVRRRGQEARLRCSPMKGHSHVYWYRQLPEEGLKFMVYLQKENIIDESGMPKERFSAEFPKEGPSILRIQQVVRGDSAAYFCASSSLAGGYEQYFGPGTRLTVT.